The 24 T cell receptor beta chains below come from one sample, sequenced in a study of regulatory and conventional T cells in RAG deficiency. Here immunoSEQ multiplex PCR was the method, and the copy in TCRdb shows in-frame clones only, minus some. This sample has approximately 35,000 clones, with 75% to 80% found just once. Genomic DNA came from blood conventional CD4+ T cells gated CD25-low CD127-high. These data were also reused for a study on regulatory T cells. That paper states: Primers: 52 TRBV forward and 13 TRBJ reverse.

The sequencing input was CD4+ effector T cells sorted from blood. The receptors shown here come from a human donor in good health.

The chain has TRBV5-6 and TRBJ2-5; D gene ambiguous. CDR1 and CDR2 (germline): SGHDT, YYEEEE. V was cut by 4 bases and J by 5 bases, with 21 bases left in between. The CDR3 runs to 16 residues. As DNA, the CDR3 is TGTGCCAGCAGCCCAGTTTTGGGGTCTAGATTGGAGACCCAGTACTTC. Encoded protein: CASSPVLGSRLETQYF.

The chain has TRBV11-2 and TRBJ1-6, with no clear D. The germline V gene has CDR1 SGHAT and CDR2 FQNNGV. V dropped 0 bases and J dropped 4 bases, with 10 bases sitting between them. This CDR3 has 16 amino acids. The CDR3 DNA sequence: TGTGCCAGCAGCTTAGATCGTGCAGCTTATAATTCACCCCTCCACTTT. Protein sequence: CASSLDRAAYNSPLHF.

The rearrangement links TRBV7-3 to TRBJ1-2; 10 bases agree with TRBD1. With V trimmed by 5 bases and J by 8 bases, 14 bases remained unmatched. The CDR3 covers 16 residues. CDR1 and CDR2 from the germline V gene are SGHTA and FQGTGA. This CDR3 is CASSPGLGQGVRGYTF. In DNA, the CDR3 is TGTGCCAGCAGCCCAGGTCTAGGACAGGGGGTTCGAGGCTACACCTTC.

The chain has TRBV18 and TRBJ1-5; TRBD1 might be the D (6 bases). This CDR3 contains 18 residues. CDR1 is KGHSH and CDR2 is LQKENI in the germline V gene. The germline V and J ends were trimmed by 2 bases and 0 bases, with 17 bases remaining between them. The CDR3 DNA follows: TGTGCCAGCTCACCAACGCAAATTACAGGGAGTAGCAATCAGCCCCAGCATTTT. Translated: CASSPTQITGSSNQPQHF.

The CDR3 here is CASSLAGSYGYTF. Here the CDR3 DNA reads TGTGCCAGCAGCTTGGCAGGGAGCTATGGCTACACCTTC. This chain uses TRBV5-4 with TRBJ1-2; tentative D call: TRBD1 (5 bases). Trimming removed 0 bases from V and 4 bases from J, with 7 bases in between. The CDR3 sequence is 13 residues long. In germline, CDR1 is SGHNT, CDR2 YYREEE (reference sequence).

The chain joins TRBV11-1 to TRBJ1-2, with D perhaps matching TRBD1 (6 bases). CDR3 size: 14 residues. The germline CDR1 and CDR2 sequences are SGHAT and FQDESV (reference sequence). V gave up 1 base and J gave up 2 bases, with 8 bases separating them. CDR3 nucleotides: TGTGCCAGCAGCTTAGAGGGGGGAAACTATGGCTACACCTTC. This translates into CASSLEGGNYGYTF.

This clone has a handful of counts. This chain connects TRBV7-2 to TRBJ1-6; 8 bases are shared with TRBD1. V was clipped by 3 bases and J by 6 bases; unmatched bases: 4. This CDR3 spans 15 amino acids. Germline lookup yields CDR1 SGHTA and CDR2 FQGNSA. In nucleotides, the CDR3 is TGTGCCAGCAGCTTGAGACAGGGGATTAATTCACCCCTCCACTTT. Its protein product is CASSLRQGINSPLHF.

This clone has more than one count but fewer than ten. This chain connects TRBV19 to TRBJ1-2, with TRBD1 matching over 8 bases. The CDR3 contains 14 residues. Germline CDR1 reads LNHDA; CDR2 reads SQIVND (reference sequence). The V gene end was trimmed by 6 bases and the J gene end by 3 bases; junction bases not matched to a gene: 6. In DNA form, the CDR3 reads TGTGCCAGTAGCCCTACAGGGGGGCACTATGGCTACACCTTC. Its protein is CASSPTGGHYGYTF.

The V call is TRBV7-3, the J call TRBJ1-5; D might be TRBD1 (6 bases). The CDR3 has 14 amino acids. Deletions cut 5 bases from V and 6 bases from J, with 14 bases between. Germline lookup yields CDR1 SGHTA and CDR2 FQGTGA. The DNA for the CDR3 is TGTGCCAGCAGCCTAGGGGGGCCGGGTCAGCCCCAGCATTTT. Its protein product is CASSLGGPGQPQHF. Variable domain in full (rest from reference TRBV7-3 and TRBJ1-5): GAGVSQTPSNKVTEKGKYVELRCDPISGHTALYWYRQSLGQGPEFLIYFQGTGAADDSGLPNDRFFAVRPEGSVSTLKIQRTERGDSAVYLCASSLGGPGQPQHFGDGTRLSIL.

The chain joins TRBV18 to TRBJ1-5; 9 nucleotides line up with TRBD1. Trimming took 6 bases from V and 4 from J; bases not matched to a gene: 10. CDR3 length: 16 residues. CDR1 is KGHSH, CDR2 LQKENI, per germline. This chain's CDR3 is CASSREQGATNQPQHF. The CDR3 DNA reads TGTGCCAGCTCGCGCGAACAGGGGGCCACAAATCAGCCCCAGCATTTT.

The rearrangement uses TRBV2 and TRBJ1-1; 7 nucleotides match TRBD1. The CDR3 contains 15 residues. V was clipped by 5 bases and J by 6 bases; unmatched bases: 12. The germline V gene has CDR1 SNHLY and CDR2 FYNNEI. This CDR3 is CASSTEGAPISEAFF. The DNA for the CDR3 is TGTGCCAGCAGTACTGAGGGGGCGCCGATTTCTGAAGCTTTCTTT. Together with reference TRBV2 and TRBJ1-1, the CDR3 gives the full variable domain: EPEVTQTPSHQVTQMGQEVILRCVPISNHLYFYWYRQILGQKVEFLVSFYNNEISEKSEIFDDQFSVERPDGSNFTLKIRSTKLEDSAMYFCASSTEGAPISEAFFGQGTRLTVV.

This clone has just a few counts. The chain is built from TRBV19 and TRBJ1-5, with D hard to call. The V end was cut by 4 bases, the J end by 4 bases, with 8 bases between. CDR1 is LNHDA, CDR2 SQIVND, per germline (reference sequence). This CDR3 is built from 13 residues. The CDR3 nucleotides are TGTGCCAGTAGTACGGGCCCGAATCAGCCCCAGCATTTT. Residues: CASSTGPNQPQHF. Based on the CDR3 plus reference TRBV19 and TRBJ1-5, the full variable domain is DGGITQSPKYLFRKEGQNVTLSCEQNLNHDAMYWYRQDPGQGLRLIYYSQIVNDFQKGDIAEGYSVSREKKESFPLTVTSAQKNPTAFYLCASSTGPNQPQHFGDGTRLSIL.

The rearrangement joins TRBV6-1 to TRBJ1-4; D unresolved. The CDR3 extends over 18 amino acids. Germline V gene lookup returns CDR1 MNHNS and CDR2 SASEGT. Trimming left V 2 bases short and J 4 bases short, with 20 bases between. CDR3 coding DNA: TGTGCCAGCAGTGAAAGGGCCCGGAGGAGTGCCCTTAATGAAAAACTGTTTTTT. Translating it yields CASSERARRSALNEKLFF.

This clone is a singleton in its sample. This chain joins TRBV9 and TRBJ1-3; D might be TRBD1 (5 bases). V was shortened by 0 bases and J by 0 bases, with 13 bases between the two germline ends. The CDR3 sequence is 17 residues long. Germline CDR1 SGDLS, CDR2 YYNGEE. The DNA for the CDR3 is TGTGCCAGCAGCGTAGCGGCCAGGGCAGCCTCTGGAAACACCATATATTTT. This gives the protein CASSVAARAASGNTIYF.

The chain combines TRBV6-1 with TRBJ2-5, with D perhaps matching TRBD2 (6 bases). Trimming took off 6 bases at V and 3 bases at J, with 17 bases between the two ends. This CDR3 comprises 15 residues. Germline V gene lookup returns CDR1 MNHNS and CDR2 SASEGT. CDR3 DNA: TGTGCCAGCAGGAGTCTCGGAGGGGTGGAAGAGACCCAGTACTTC. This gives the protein CASRSLGGVEETQYF.

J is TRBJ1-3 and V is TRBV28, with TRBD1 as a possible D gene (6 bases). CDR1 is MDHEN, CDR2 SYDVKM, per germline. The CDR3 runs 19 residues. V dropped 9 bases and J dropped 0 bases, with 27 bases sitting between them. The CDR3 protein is CASHSLGGTLIPSGNTIYF. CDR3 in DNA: TGTGCCAGTCACTCATTGGGAGGGACACTAATCCCCTCTGGAAACACCATATATTTT.

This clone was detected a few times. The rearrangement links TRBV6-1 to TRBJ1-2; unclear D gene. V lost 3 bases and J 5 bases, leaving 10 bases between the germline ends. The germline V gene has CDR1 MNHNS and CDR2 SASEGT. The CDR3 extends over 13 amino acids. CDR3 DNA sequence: TGTGCCAGCAGTGACCGAAGGCTGTATGGCTACACCTTC. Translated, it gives CASSDRRLYGYTF.

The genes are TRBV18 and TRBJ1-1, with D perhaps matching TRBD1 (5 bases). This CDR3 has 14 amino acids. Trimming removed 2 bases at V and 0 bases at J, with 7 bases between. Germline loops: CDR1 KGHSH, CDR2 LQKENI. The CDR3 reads CASSPGAVNTEAFF. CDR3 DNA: TGTGCCAGCTCACCAGGGGCCGTGAACACTGAAGCTTTCTTT.

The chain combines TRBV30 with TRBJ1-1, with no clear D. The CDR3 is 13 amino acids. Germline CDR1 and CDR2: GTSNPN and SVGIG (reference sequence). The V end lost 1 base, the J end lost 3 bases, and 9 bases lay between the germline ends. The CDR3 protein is CAWSARVDTEAFF. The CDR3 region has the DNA TGTGCCTGGAGTGCCCGGGTCGACACTGAAGCTTTCTTT.

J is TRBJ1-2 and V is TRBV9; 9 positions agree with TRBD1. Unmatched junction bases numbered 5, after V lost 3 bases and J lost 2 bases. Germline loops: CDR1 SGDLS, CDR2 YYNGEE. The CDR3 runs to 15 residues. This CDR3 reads CASSAAGTGNYGYTF. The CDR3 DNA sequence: TGTGCCAGCAGCGCAGCCGGGACAGGGAACTATGGCTACACCTTC.

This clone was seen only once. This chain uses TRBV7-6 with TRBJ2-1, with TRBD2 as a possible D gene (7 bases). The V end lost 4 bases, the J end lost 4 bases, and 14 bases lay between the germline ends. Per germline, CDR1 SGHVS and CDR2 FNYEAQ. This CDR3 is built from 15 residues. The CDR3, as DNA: TGTGCCAGCAGCTCTCGGGGGGCTCAATACAATGAGCAGTTCTTC. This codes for CASSSRGAQYNEQFF.

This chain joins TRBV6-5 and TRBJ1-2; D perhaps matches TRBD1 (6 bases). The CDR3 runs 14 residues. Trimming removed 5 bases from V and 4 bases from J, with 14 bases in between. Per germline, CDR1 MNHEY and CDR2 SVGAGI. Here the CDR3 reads CASSRGGRGYGYTF. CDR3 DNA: TGTGCCAGCAGTCGGGGGGGGCGGGGCTATGGCTACACCTTC.

The CDR3 DNA sequence: TGTGCCAGCAGTGGTTTGGGAGGCGGCAATCAGCCCCAGCATTTT. Amino acid sequence: CASSGLGGGNQPQHF. V gene TRBV2 combines with J gene TRBJ1-5, with D unresolved. Looked up from germline, CDR1 is SNHLY and CDR2 is FYNNEI. The V gene lost 4 bases and the J gene lost 2 bases, with 12 bases spanning the gap. The CDR3 runs 15 residues. The full variable domain, with the rest looked up from reference TRBV2 and TRBJ1-5, is EPEVTQTPSHQVTQMGQEVILRCVPISNHLYFYWYRQILGQKVEFLVSFYNNEISEKSEIFDDQFSVERPDGSNFTLKIRSTKLEDSAMYFCASSGLGGGNQPQHFGDGTRLSIL.

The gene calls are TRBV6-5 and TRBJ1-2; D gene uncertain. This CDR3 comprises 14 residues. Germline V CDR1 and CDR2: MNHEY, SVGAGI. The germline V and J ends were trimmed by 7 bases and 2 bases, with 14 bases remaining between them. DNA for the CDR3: TGTGCCAGCACCGACATTCAGGTAAACTATGGCTACACCTTC. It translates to CASTDIQVNYGYTF.